Included here is one TCR beta chain sequence, with context. This sample was taken from a study of T cells expressing NK-cell markers. TCRdb re-called the 5' RACE reads; every CDR3 protein appears as one record, without DNA. The listing contains some 440,000 distinct CDR3 sequences. The sequence derives from a woman aged 45-60 years in good health. The specimen sequenced was blood T cells: a sorted CD56 or NKG2C T cell subset, CD4+ or CD8+ T cells, or bulk PBMC T cells (not recorded which).

CDR3 protein: CASSSTQSGNTEAFF. This chain joins TRBV5-1 and TRBJ1-1. Germline V gene lookup returns CDR1 SGHRS and CDR2 YFSETQ. The CDR3 length is 15 residues.